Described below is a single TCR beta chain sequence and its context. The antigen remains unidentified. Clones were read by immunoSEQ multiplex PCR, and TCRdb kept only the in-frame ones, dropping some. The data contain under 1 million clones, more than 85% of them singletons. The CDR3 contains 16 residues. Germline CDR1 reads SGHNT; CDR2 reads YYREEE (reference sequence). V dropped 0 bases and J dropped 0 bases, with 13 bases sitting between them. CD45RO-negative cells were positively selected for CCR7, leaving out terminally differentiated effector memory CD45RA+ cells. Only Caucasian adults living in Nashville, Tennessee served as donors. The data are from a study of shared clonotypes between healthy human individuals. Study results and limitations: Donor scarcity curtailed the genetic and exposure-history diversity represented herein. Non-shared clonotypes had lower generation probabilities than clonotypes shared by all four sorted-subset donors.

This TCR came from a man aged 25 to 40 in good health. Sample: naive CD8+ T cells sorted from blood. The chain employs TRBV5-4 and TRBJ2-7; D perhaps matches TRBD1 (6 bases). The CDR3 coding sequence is TGTGCCAGCAGCTTGGAACCCGACAGGTTCTCCTACGAGCAGTACTTC. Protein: CASSLEPDRFSYEQYF. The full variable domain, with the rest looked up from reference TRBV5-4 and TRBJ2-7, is ETGVTQSPTHLIKTRGQQVTLRCSSQSGHNTVSWYQQALGQGPQFIFQYYREEENGRGNFPPRFSGLQFPNYSSELNVNALELDDSALYLCASSLEPDRFSYEQYFGPGTRLTVT.